The sequence of this T cell receptor (beta chain) was determined in a study of T cells in tuberculosis. Study summary: Blood was taken before or within 7 days of anti-tuberculosis therapy.

Specified time point: new active TB diagnosis, blood taken before or within 7 days of starting treatment. Assay: immunoSEQ multiplex PCR; the TCRdb copy retains only in-frame clones and omits some. The sample includes roughly 34,000 clones, 70% to 90% seen only once; the top ten take almost 5.5%. Unmatched junction bases numbered 1, after V lost 6 bases and J lost 0 bases. The CDR3 is 14 residues long. Germline V gene sequence: CDR1 MNHEY, CDR2 SVGAGI. This sequence originates from an adult with tuberculosis. V is TRBV6-5 and J is TRBJ2-3, with 9 bases lining up with TRBD2. Sequencing used PBMCs, obtained at tuberculosis diagnosis. CDR3 in amino acids: CASRRGGSTDTQYF. The CDR3 DNA sequence: TGTGCCAGCAGGCGGGGGGGTAGCACAGATACGCAGTATTTT.